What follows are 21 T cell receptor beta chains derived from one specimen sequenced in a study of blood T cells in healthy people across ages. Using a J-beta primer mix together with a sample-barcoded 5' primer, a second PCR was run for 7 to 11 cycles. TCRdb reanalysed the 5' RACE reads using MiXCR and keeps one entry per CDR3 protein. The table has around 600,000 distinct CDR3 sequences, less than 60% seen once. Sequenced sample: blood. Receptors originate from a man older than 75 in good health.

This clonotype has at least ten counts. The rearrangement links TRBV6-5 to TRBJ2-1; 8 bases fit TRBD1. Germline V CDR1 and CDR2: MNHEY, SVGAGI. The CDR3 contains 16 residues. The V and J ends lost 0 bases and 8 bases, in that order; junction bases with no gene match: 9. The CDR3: CASSYSPGTGFYEQFF. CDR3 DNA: TGTGCCAGCAGTTACTCTCCCGGGACAGGTTTCTATGAGCAGTTCTTC.

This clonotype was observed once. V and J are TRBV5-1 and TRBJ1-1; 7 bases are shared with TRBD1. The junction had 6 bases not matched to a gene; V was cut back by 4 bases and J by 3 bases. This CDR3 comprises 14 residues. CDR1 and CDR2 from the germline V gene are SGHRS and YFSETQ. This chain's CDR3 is CASSRGQLDTEAFF. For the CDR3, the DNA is TGCGCCAGCAGCAGGGGACAGCTTGACACTGAAGCTTTCTTT.

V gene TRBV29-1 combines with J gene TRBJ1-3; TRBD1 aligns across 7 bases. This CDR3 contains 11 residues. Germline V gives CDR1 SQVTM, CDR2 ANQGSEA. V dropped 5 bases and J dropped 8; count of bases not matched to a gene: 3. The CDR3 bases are TGCAGCGTTTACAGGGGATACACCATATATTTT. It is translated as CSVYRGYTIYF.

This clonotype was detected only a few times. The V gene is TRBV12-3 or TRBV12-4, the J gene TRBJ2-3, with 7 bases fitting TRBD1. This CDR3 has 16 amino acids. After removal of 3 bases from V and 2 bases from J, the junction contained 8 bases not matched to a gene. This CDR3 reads CASSFSGQAHTDTQYF. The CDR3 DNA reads TGTGCCAGCAGTTTTTCTGGACAGGCACACACAGATACGCAGTATTTT.

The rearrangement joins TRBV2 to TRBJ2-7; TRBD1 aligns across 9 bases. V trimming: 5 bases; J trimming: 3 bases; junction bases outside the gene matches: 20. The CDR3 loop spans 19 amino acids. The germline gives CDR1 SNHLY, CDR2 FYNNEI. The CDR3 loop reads CASSNINAKQGAIFYEQYF. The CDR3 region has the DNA TGTGCCAGCAGTAATATTAACGCAAAACAGGGGGCCATTTTCTACGAGCAGTACTTC.

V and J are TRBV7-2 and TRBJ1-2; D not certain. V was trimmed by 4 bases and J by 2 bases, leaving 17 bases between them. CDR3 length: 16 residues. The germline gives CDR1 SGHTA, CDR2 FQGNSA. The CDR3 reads CASSSSFDGPNYGYTF. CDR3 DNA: TGTGCCAGCAGCTCCTCCTTTGACGGACCCAACTATGGCTACACCTTC.

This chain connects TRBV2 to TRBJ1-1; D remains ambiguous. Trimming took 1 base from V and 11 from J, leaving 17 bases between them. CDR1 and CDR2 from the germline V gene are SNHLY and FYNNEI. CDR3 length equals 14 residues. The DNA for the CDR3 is TGTGCCAGCAGTGAAGGTTGGGCTGACCTAGAGGCTTTCTTT. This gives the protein CASSEGWADLEAFF.

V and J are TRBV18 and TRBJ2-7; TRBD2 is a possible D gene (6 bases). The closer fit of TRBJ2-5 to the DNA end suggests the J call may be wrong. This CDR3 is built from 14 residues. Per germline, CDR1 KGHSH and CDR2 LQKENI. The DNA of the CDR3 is TGTGCCAGCTCACCGGACTATCCAACGGAGACCCAGTACTTC. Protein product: CASSPDYPTETQYF.

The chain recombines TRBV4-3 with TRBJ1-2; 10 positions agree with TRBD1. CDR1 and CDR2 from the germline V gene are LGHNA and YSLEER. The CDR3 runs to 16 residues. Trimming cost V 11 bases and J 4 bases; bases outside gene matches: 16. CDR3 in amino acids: CAAGGTGAKNFYGYTF. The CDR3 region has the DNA TGCGCCGCGGGGGGGACAGGGGCCAAAAATTTCTATGGCTACACCTTC.

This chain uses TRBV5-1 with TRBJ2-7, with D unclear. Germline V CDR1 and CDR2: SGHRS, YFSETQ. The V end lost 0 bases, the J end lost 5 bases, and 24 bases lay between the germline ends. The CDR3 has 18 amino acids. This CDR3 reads CASSLDRLGDKLLHEQYF. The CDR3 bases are TGCGCCAGCAGCTTGGATCGTTTGGGCGACAAACTCCTCCACGAGCAGTACTTC.

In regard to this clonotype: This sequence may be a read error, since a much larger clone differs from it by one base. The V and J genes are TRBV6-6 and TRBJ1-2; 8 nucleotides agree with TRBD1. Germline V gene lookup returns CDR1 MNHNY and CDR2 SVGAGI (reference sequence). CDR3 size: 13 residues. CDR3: CAGSYLQGGGYTF. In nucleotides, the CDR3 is TGTGCCGGCAGTTACCTACAGGGGGGAGGCTACACCTTC.

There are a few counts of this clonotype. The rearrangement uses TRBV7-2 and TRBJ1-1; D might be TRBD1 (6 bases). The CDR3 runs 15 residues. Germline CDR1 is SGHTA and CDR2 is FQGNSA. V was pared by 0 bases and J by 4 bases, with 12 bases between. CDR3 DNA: TGTGCCAGCAGCTTAGCCCACAGGGTGGGCACTGAAGCTTTCTTT. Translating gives CASSLAHRVGTEAFF.

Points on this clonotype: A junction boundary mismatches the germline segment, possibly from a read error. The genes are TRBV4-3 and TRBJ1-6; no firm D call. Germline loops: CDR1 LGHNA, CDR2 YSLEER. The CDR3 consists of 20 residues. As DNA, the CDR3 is TGCGCCAGCAGCCAAGAAATCCCCGGGATGGGTAGCTCCTATAATTCGCCCCTCCACTTT. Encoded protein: CASSQEIPGMGSSYNSPLHF.

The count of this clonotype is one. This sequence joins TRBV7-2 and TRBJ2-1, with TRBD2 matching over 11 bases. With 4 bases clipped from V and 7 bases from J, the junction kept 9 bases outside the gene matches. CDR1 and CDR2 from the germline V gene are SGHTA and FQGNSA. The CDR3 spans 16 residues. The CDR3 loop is CASSSYLAGGGNEQFF. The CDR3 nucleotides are TGTGCCAGCAGCTCCTATCTAGCGGGGGGAGGAAATGAGCAGTTCTTC.

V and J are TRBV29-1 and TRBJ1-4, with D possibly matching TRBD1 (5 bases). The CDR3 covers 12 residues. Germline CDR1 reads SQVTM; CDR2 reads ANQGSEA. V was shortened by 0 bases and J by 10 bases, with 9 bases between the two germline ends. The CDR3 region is CSVEETTGKLFF. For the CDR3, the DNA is TGCAGCGTTGAAGAGACAACAGGAAAACTGTTTTTT.

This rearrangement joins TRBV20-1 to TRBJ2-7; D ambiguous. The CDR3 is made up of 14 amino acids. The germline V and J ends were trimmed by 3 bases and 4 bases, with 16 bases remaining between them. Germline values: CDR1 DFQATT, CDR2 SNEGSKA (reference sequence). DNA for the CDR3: TGCAGTGCTAGCCCCCAGAGGCACCATTACGAGCAGTACTTC. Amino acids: CSASPQRHHYEQYF.

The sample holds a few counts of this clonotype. CDR3 nucleotide sequence: TGCGCCAGCAGCTTGGGGGCGGTTAGCGGCACAGATACGCAGTATTTT. Translation gives CASSLGAVSGTDTQYF. The chain couples TRBV5-1 to TRBJ2-3; D may be TRBD2 (5 bases). Trimming left V 0 bases short and J 1 base short, with 12 bases between. Germline V gives CDR1 SGHRS, CDR2 YFSETQ. This CDR3 spans 16 amino acids.

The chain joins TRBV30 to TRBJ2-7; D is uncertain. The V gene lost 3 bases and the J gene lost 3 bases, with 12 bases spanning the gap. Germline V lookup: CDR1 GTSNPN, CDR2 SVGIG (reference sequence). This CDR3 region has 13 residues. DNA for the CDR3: TGTGCCTGGAGGATGGGTAGAGACTACGAGCAGTACTTC. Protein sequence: CAWRMGRDYEQYF.

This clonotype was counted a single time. CDR3: CASSFSGLSEDTQYF. CDR3 nucleotide sequence: TGTGCCAGCAGCTTTTCAGGGCTCTCTGAAGATACGCAGTATTTT. V gene TRBV7-3 combines with J gene TRBJ2-3; tentatively, D is TRBD1 (5 bases). Germline values: CDR1 SGHTA, CDR2 FQGTGA. The V end was cut by 3 bases, the J end by 5 bases, with 15 bases between. This CDR3 contains 15 residues.

Here the CDR3 reads CASSLSGVVNSPLHF. The CDR3 DNA reads as TGTGCCAGCAGTTTATCGGGGGTAGTGAATTCACCCCTCCACTTT. The rearrangement uses TRBV27 and TRBJ1-6, with D maybe TRBD1 (5 bases). CDR1 is MNHEY, CDR2 SMNVEV, per germline (reference sequence). The CDR3 contains 15 residues. With 0 bases removed from V and 7 bases from J, the gap between germline ends came to 10 bases.

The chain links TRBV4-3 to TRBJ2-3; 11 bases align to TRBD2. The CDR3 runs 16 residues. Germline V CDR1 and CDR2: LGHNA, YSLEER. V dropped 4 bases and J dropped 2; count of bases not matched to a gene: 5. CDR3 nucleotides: TGCGCCAGCAGCCTGATAGCGGGAGGGTTCACAGATACGCAGTATTTT. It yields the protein CASSLIAGGFTDTQYF.